This is a list of T cell receptor beta chains from one sample in a study of T cell changes during pregnancy in multiple sclerosis. The repertoire was sequenced with immunoSEQ multiplex PCR; TCRdb's copy has only in-frame clones and lacks some. The data show around 56,000 clones, approximately 94% seen once. The input for sequencing was CD8+ T cells from peripheral blood mononuclear cells, taken after pregnancy. These receptors all come from a female donor with multiple sclerosis, enrolled in a pregnancy study. CDR3s include the opening cysteine and the closing phenylalanine or tryptophan. The D gene is left open where the match is weak. Clone size is stated in some rows and not others, as once, few, many or a class when expanded.

NA	TRBV4-1	NA	TRBJ2-2	TGCGCCAGCAGCCAAAACCACGGGACCGGGGAGCTGTTTTTT	CASSQNHGTGELFF
NA	TRBV29-1	NA	TRBJ2-7	TGCAGCGTTGAGGACACCCGGGGGGAGCAGTACTTC	CSVEDTRGEQYF
NA	TRBV27	NA	TRBJ2-7	TGTGCCAGCAAGATTAGCGGCGCCTACGAGCAGTACTTC	CASKISGAYEQYF
NA	TRBV20-1	NA	TRBJ2-7	TGCAGTGCTATAGCGGTGAACGAGCAGTACTTC	CSAIAVNEQYF
NA	TRBV4-3	NA	TRBJ2-1	TGCGCCAGCAGCCAAGGATGGAGGGGCTCCTACAATGAGCAGTTCTTC	CASSQGWRGSYNEQFF
TRBD2	TRBV7-2	NA	TRBJ2-7	TGTGCCAGCAGCTTAAAAGAGCGAGGAGCGGGAGCCTACGAGCAGTACTTC	CASSLKERGAGAYEQYF
NA	TRBV30	NA	TRBJ2-5	TGTGCCTGGAGTGTTGGCCGTAAGAAAGAGACCCAGTACTTC	CAWSVGRKKETQYF
TRBD1	TRBV30	NA	TRBJ2-7	TGTGCCTGGAGCGGCAGGGGGTCCTACGAGCAGTACTTC	CAWSGRGSYEQYF
NA	TRBV28	NA	TRBJ2-7	TGTGCCAGCATCGGAGAAATGGACTACGAGCAGTACTTC	CASIGEMDYEQYF
NA	TRBV18	NA	TRBJ1-1	TGTGCCAGCTCACCACAGGGAGGGACTGAAGCTTTCTTT	CASSPQGGTEAFF
TRBD2	TRBV27	NA	TRBJ2-2	TGTGCCAGCAGTTCTCCCGGGACTAGCCACTCCGGGGAGCTGTTTTTT	CASSSPGTSHSGELFF
TRBD2	TRBV5-4	NA	TRBJ2-7	TGTGCCAGCAGCTTGGGCGGGTTCGCGGGAGGGTATGCCTACGAGCAGTACTTC	CASSLGGFAGGYAYEQYF
TRBD1	TRBV6-6	NA	TRBJ1-1	TGTGCCAGCAGGACCTGGGACAGCATGAACACTGAAGCTTTCTTT	CASRTWDSMNTEAFF
NA	TRBV29-1	NA	TRBJ2-7	TGCAGCGTTGTCCAGGGCTACGAGCAGTACTTC	CSVVQGYEQYF
NA	TRBV28	NA	TRBJ2-7	TGTGCCAGCAGTTCACCTATTCCGTCACAGGGTGGATACGAGCAGTACTTC	CASSSPIPSQGGYEQYF
NA	TRBV5-1	once	TRBJ2-1	TGCGCCAGCAGCTTGTTGGCGGACTCCTACAATGAGCAGTTCTTC	CASSLLADSYNEQFF
TRBD2	TRBV27	NA	TRBJ2-7	TGTGCCAGCAGTTTGGGCTCCGGGTGGCGGGAGGGGGCATATGAGCAGTACTTC	CASSLGSGWREGAYEQYF
NA	TRBV10-2	NA	TRBJ2-1	TGCGCCAGCAGTGAGTCTGCGGGGTCGGGTGAGCAGTTCTTC	CASSESAGSGEQFF
TRBD1	TRBV4-1	few	TRBJ1-1	TGCGCCAGCAGCCAAGATGACAGGGGGAACACTGAAGCTTTCTTT	CASSQDDRGNTEAFF
TRBD2	TRBV4-1	NA	TRBJ2-7	TGCGCCAGCAGCCAAGATTGGGCCCCTGGAGCGGGAGGATACTACGAGCAGTACTTC	CASSQDWAPGAGGYYEQYF
TRBD1	TRBV12-5	NA	TRBJ2-7	TGTGCTAGTGCCACAGGGGTTTGGGTCTACGAGCAGTACTTC	CASATGVWVYEQYF
NA	TRBV29-1	NA	TRBJ2-2	TGCAGCGTTGAAGGGTTCAGGGGACCCAACACCGGGGAGCTGTTTTTT	CSVEGFRGPNTGELFF